Sequencing of this TCR beta chain was carried out in a study of blood T cell repertoires in COVID-19 (dated by TCRdb to the early 2020s). About the study as a whole: Collaborator samples came from the United States, Italy and Spain and covered acute and convalescent phases of COVID-19. Where available, HLA class I and class II types were taken from metadata supplied by the sample provider and were not determined by assay-based typing. Deeply sampled blood TCRbeta repertoires from subjects exposed to, actively infected with, or recovered from COVID-19 were included in the dataset. Nearly every sample came with metadata listing a de-identified subject ID, COVID-19 status, age in years and sex. The repertoires were made available in a free public database intended to serve as a resource for research on the immune response to SARS-CoV-2. Samples came from the ongoing ImmuneRACE study (first 160 participants) plus 1,254 subjects from 6 global collaborators. The material from the prospective study consisted of cDNA or gDNA derived from T cells, B-cell-depleted T cells, or PBMCs. Overall study outcomes, separate from this receptor: Clinical and demographic metadata were provided uncurated, with the amount varying by source and participant.

V loses 4 bases at its end and J loses 5 bases; junction bases beyond the gene matches: 6. Including the terminal cysteine and phenylalanine, the CDR3 comprises 14 residues. Of all the DNA, just the CDR3 is kept, 42 bases in frame from base 1. The germline V gene (reference sequence) gives CDR1 as SGHNT and CDR2 as YYREEE. The immunoSEQ Assay, a bias-controlled multiplex PCR, was used to amplify TCRbeta CDR3 regions from genomic DNA. In the source study's methods: Within the assay, amplification of reference gene primers was used to estimate how many nucleated cells each sample contained. To quantify the absolute abundance of each unique TCRbeta CDR3 rearrangement, sequence reads were collapsed and filtered. Productive Simpson clonality was computed per sample as the square root of Simpson's diversity index over productive rearrangements. TCRdb stores this immuneACCESS table with in-frame sequences only. Part of the clones is absent; in the studies checked, under half of the shortfall reflects unresolved V genes, and no reason is known for the rest. That table is the source of V, J and clone size, and D and trimming were worked out from the DNA. For this sample there are about 250,000 clones; approximately 86% appear just once. About 6.3% of the sample comes from the top ten.

The collaborating institutions used their own protocols to collect whole blood in K2EDTA tubes. Collaborator samples were shipped for TCRbeta analysis as frozen whole blood, isolated PBMCs, or DNA extracted from either sample type. To note about this clone: The antigen this receptor binds is unknown. Base qualities are not at hand, and no much larger clone is one base apart.

Sequenced material: peripheral blood. This TCR came from a woman aged 55-70 years with active or convalescent COVID-19. Here the chain combines TRBV5-4 and TRBJ1-1; TRBD1 lines up with 9 middle nucleotides. The CDR3: CASSRGTGRTEAFF. The nucleotides read TGTGCCAGCAGCCGCGGGACAGGGCGAACTGAAGCTTTCTTT.